Described below is a single TCR beta chain sequence and its context. CDR1 and CDR2 (germline): SEHNR, FQNEAQ (reference sequence). There are 17 residues in the CDR3. V lost 5 bases and J 10 bases, leaving 29 bases between the germline ends. The data originate from a study of blood T cell repertoires in COVID-19. The method was immunoSEQ multiplex PCR; TCRdb's version includes in-frame clones alone and lacks a portion of them. The table shows 300,000 or so clones, with around 83% occurring only once. This chain connects TRBV7-9 to TRBJ1-1, with a weak D call TRBD1 (6 bases). Sample: peripheral blood. The TCR comes from a woman aged 45-59 years with acute or convalescent COVID-19. CDR3 DNA sequence: TGTGCCAGCAGCCAGGACGGGGGGCGGGATCGGATAGCAGGAGCTTTCTTT. Amino acid sequence: CASSQDGGRDRIAGAFF.